A single sample is the source of the 16 T cell receptor beta chains below, sequenced in a study of cytomegalovirus exposure and HLA in healthy donors. The PCR was carried out with 60 Vbeta primers and 13 Jbeta primers. This table comes from immunoSEQ multiplex PCR, and its TCRdb copy is limited to in-frame clones, with some not included. In the table there are roughly 73,000 clones, around 78% of which are singletons. The sequenced sample was PBMCs. Receptor source: a man aged 35 to 55 in good health and CMV-seronegative.

This chain connects TRBV5-1 to TRBJ2-5; D ambiguous. CDR1 and CDR2 from the germline V gene are SGHRS and YFSETQ. CDR3 length: 12 residues. The V gene lost 4 bases and the J gene lost 0 bases, with 4 bases spanning the gap. The chain's CDR3 is CASSEYQETQYF. The DNA for the CDR3 is TGCGCCAGCAGCGAGTACCAAGAGACCCAGTACTTC.

The chain couples TRBV7-2 to TRBJ2-6, with D uncertain. The CDR3 runs 14 residues. Germline CDR1 reads SGHTA; CDR2 reads FQGNSA. Trimming removed 6 bases at V and 0 bases at J, with 6 bases between. The CDR3: CASRTGSGANVLTF. The CDR3 region has the DNA TGTGCCAGCAGAACGGGCTCTGGGGCCAACGTCCTGACTTTC. Variable domain in full (rest from reference TRBV7-2 and TRBJ2-6): GAGVSQSPSNKVTEKGKDVELRCDPISGHTALYWYRQSLGQGLEFLIYFQGNSAPDKSGLPSDRFSAERTGGSVSTLTIQRTQQEDSAVYLCASRTGSGANVLTFGAGSRLTVL.

V usage is TRBV18 and J usage is TRBJ1-4; 11 nucleotides line up with TRBD1. The V gene end was trimmed by 6 bases and the J gene end by 3 bases; junction bases not matched to a gene: 6. The CDR3 runs to 16 residues. Looked up from germline, CDR1 is KGHSH and CDR2 is LQKENI. In DNA, the CDR3 is TGTGCCAGCTCCTTCGGACAGGGGGCGCCTAATGAAAAACTGTTTTTT. Protein product: CASSFGQGAPNEKLFF.

CDR3 DNA sequence: TGTGCCAGCAGCTCGTTGTCTCTAGGATCCTACAATGAGCAGTTCTTC. Residues: CASSSLSLGSYNEQFF. The rearrangement uses TRBV5-4 and TRBJ2-1; D remains unclear. CDR3 length: 16 residues. Per germline, CDR1 SGHNT and CDR2 YYREEE (reference sequence). Trimming removed 3 bases at V and 1 base at J, with 14 bases between.

This sequence joins TRBV5-1 and TRBJ2-7; TRBD1 matches 9 bases. The ends lost 4 bases at V and 6 bases at J; junction bases unmatched: 8. Germline lookup yields CDR1 SGHRS and CDR2 YFSETQ. The CDR3 is 14 residues long. The CDR3, as DNA: TGCGCCAGCAGCGCAGGGACAGGGACGGGCGAGCAGTACTTC. This codes for CASSAGTGTGEQYF.

The chain is built from TRBV5-1 and TRBJ2-5; D perhaps matches TRBD2 (6 bases). Germline CDR1 is SGHRS and CDR2 is YFSETQ. This CDR3 is 13 amino acids long. Trimming removed 7 bases from V and 1 base from J, with 11 bases in between. CDR3 sequence (DNA): TGCGCCAGCTTCCGGGACTCCCAAGAGACCCAGTACTTC. Its translation: CASFRDSQETQYF.

V and J are TRBV19 and TRBJ1-2, with D possibly TRBD1 on 6 matching bases. V was trimmed by 5 bases and J by 10 bases, leaving 20 bases between them. The germline V gene has CDR1 LNHDA and CDR2 SQIVND (reference sequence). This CDR3 spans 14 amino acids. The CDR3 bases are TGTGCCAGTAGTTGGACCCGGGACAACCAGCCCTACACCTTC. Amino acid sequence: CASSWTRDNQPYTF.

DNA for the CDR3: TGTGCCAGCAGCCCCCCCGGGACAATGGGTTCACCCCTCCACTTT. Translating it yields CASSPPGTMGSPLHF. This chain uses TRBV7-9 with TRBJ1-6; maybe TRBD1 (6 bases). The CDR3 consists of 15 residues. Trimming stripped 5 bases from V and 9 bases from J, with 17 bases between. Germline CDR1 reads SEHNR; CDR2 reads FQNEAQ (reference sequence).

This clone has a single count. The V gene is TRBV18, the J gene TRBJ1-2, with D possibly TRBD1 on 5 matching bases. Trimming cost V 0 bases and J 5 bases, with 16 bases left between them. CDR3 size: 16 residues. CDR1 and CDR2 (germline): KGHSH, LQKENI. CDR3 in amino acids: CASSPPTAGLEYGYTF. The DNA of the CDR3 is TGTGCCAGCTCACCACCTACTGCAGGGCTGGAATATGGCTACACCTTC.

This rearrangement joins TRBV5-4 to TRBJ2-5; possibly TRBD2 for D (6 bases). Trimming cost V 4 bases and J 4 bases, with 11 bases left between them. Germline V gives CDR1 SGHNT, CDR2 YYREEE (reference sequence). The CDR3 extends over 13 amino acids. The CDR3: CASSPVGGETQYF. The CDR3 DNA reads TGTGCCAGCAGCCCGGTGGGGGGAGAGACCCAGTACTTC.

The J gene is TRBJ2-3, the V gene TRBV2; 9 bases match TRBD2. This CDR3 region has 13 residues. Germline CDR1 reads SNHLY; CDR2 reads FYNNEI. The V and J ends lost 8 bases and 1 base, in that order; junction bases with no gene match: 1. The CDR3 coding sequence is TGTGCCAGCTTAGCGGGGGGCACAGATACGCAGTATTTT. The encoded protein is CASLAGGTDTQYF.

This chain joins TRBV5-4 and TRBJ2-5; TRBD2 matches 9 bases. V was clipped by 4 bases and J by 1 base; unmatched bases: 2. CDR1 SGHNT and CDR2 YYREEE come from the germline V gene (reference sequence). CDR3 length: 14 residues. CDR3 DNA: TGTGCCAGCAGCGCGGGGGGGGTCCAAGAGACCCAGTACTTC. It yields the protein CASSAGGVQETQYF.

The chain employs TRBV5-1 and TRBJ1-4; D gene ambiguous. This CDR3 has 17 residues. Trimming removed 1 base at V and 0 bases at J, with 13 bases between. CDR1 is SGHRS, CDR2 YFSETQ, per germline. The CDR3 DNA is TGCGCCAGCAGCTTGAGCGGTAACAGAGCAACTAATGAAAAACTGTTTTTT. It yields the protein CASSLSGNRATNEKLFF.

This rearrangement joins TRBV6-6 to TRBJ1-4, with D perhaps matching TRBD1 (6 bases). V lost 6 bases and J 1 base, leaving 12 bases between the germline ends. This CDR3 region has 15 residues. The germline V gene has CDR1 MNHNY and CDR2 SVGAGI (reference sequence). In DNA, the CDR3 is TGTGCCAGCAGAGAGACCAGGGGAACTAATGAAAAACTGTTTTTT. Its protein product is CASRETRGTNEKLFF.

The chain is built from TRBV5-1 and TRBJ2-1, with 7 bases lining up with TRBD2. Germline CDR1 reads SGHRS; CDR2 reads YFSETQ. J gave up 2 bases and V 6 bases, and 8 bases lay outside the gene matches. The CDR3 sequence is 15 residues long. The DNA of the CDR3 is TGCGCCAGCACTGTTTGGGGGGGGGCCTACAATGAGCAGTTCTTC. This translates into CASTVWGGAYNEQFF.

V gene TRBV6-5 combines with J gene TRBJ1-3, with D unresolved. The CDR3 is 16 amino acids. Trimming took 0 bases from V and 2 from J, leaving 11 bases between them. CDR1 MNHEY and CDR2 SVGAGI come from the germline V gene. The CDR3 reads CASSYSKQLAGNTIYF. DNA for the CDR3: TGTGCCAGCAGTTACTCGAAACAGCTCGCTGGAAACACCATATATTTT.